Here is one TCR beta chain with its context. Its antigen is currently unknown. The data were obtained in a study of T cells in localized non-small cell lung cancer. Study-wide results and limits: Sequencing involved a lone tumor region, leaving heterogeneity possible. There were a median roughly 54 of the top 100 tumor clones appearing in adjacent lung. Uninvolved neighboring lung showed the greatest T cell clonality, exceeding tumor.

The CDR3 length is 15 residues. Germline V gene lookup returns CDR1 SGDLS and CDR2 YYNGEE. V was cut by 0 bases and J by 0 bases, with 7 bases left in between. Data came from immunoSEQ multiplex PCR; TCRdb stores just in-frame clones and leaves some out. The sample shows under 40,000 clones, 88% of them seen only once. The V call is TRBV9, the J call TRBJ1-3; unclear D gene. Sequencing was performed on peripheral blood, taken before any cancer treatment. The receptor was isolated from a woman between 40 and 69 years old with stage I lung adenocarcinoma. CDR3 region: CASSVEGTSGNTIYF. The CDR3 coding sequence is TGTGCCAGCAGCGTAGAAGGAACCTCTGGAAACACCATATATTTT.